This entry describes one T cell receptor beta chain. Its antigen is unidentified. These data come from a study of T cell responses to AZD1222 COVID-19 vaccine. Only in-frame clones appear in the TCRdb table, and some are missing; sequencing was by immunoSEQ multiplex PCR. The data show some 150,000 clones, 80% to 95% seen once. Findings of the study overall: Unmutated variant regions reportedly attract nearly half of all spike-specific TCRs. Clonal diversity may have been underestimated in mostly white British donors.

The CDR3 covers 13 residues. Germline CDR1 KGHSH, CDR2 LQKENI. Trimming removed 2 bases at V and 5 bases at J, with 10 bases between. The material sequenced was peripheral blood, taken on day 0 of AZD1222 vaccination. This TCR derives from an adult in good health. This sequence joins TRBV18 and TRBJ2-7; D unresolved. The CDR3 DNA reads as TGTGCCAGCTCACCAGGGAATAGCCACGAGCAGTACTTC. This codes for CASSPGNSHEQYF. Looking up the rest from reference TRBV18 and TRBJ2-7 gives the full variable domain: NAGVMQNPRHLVRRRGQEARLRCSPMKGHSHVYWYRQLPEEGLKFMVYLQKENIIDESGMPKERFSAEFPKEGPSILRIQQVVRGDSAAYFCASSPGNSHEQYFGPGTRLTVT.